These 5 T cell receptor beta chains share one sample of origin, sequenced in a study of blood T cells in healthy people across ages. Combining a sample-barcoded 5' primer with a J-beta primer mix, a second PCR ran for 7 to 11 cycles. TCRdb used MiXCR to reprocess the 5' RACE reads, holding one entry per CDR3 protein. The sample contains some 1.4 million distinct CDR3 sequences, roughly 40% of which appear only once. Sequenced input: blood. These receptors originate from a woman between 18 and 30 years old in good health.

The chain employs TRBV20-1 and TRBJ2-1; D gene ambiguous. CDR1 and CDR2 (germline): DFQATT, SNEGSKA (reference sequence). V lost 3 bases and J 4 bases, leaving 7 bases between the germline ends. This CDR3 region has 12 residues. The CDR3 protein is CSASDGYNEQFF. CDR3 nucleotide sequence: TGCAGTGCTAGCGACGGATACAATGAGCAGTTCTTC.

As to this clonotype: A single base separates this from a much larger clone, so it may be a read error. The V call is TRBV6-1, the J call TRBJ2-4, with D tentatively TRBD1 or TRBD2 (5 bases each). The end of the DNA aligns better with TRBJ2-7, so the J call may be wrong. The CDR3 is 12 amino acids. CDR1 and CDR2 from the germline V gene are MNHNS and SASEGT. The DNA of the CDR3 is TGTACCAGCAGGGACGGACCCTACGAGCAGTACTTC. Translating it yields CTSRDGPYEQYF.

V and J are TRBV5-1 and TRBJ1-1, with D perhaps TRBD1 (6 bases). Germline CDR1 is SGHRS and CDR2 is YFSETQ. This CDR3 comprises 16 residues. V was shortened by 0 bases and J by 1 base, with 13 bases between the two germline ends. As DNA, the CDR3 is TGCGCCAGCAGCTTGGGATCAGGGGCCGGGAACACTGAAGCTTTCTTT. It translates to CASSLGSGAGNTEAFF.

The V and J genes are TRBV7-2 and TRBJ2-2; tentatively, D is TRBD2 (5 bases). V gave up 6 bases and J gave up 0 bases, with 11 bases separating them. Germline CDR1 reads SGHTA; CDR2 reads FQGNSA. CDR3 size: 15 residues. CDR3 bases: TGTGCCAGCAGGCCGGGGTCCGCGAACACCGGGGAGCTGTTTTTT. It yields the protein CASRPGSANTGELFF.

There are a few counts of this clonotype. The chain joins TRBV2 to TRBJ2-1, with no clear D. The V gene lost 4 bases and the J gene lost 9 bases, with 13 bases spanning the gap. Germline V gene sequence: CDR1 SNHLY, CDR2 FYNNEI. The CDR3 has 13 amino acids. The CDR3 nucleotides are TGTGCCAGCAGTGTGGTAGAACAAAGTGAGCAGTTCTTC. It yields the protein CASSVVEQSEQFF.